Each of the 18 T cell receptor beta chains below was sequenced from the same sample in a study of T cell responses to AZD1222 COVID-19 vaccine. Method: immunoSEQ multiplex PCR; TCRdb's copy keeps in-frame clones and lacks some. The sample consists of roughly 170,000 clones, 85% to 95% of them appearing once. The sample consisted of peripheral blood, taken on day 0 of AZD1222 vaccination. The source of these receptors is an adult in good health.

CDR3 DNA sequence: TGTGCCACTCAAAGCAGGGCCGATCAGCCCCAGCATTTT. Its protein is CATQSRADQPQHF. The chain recombines TRBV10-3 with TRBJ1-5; the D gene is possibly TRBD1 (5 bases). V lost 10 bases, J lost 5 bases, and 15 bases lay in between. Germline V gene data show CDR1 as ENHRY and CDR2 as SYGVKD. This CDR3 region has 13 residues.

This chain joins TRBV19 and TRBJ2-3, with 9 bases matching TRBD2. The CDR3 runs to 16 residues. CDR1 LNHDA and CDR2 SQIVND come from the germline V gene (reference sequence). With 3 bases clipped from V and 6 bases from J, the junction kept 10 bases outside the gene matches. The CDR3 DNA is TGTGCCAGTAGTATGAGTTACGCGGGGGGGCTCGATACGCAGTATTTT. Its translation is CASSMSYAGGLDTQYF.

This rearrangement joins TRBV9 to TRBJ2-2, with D maybe TRBD1 (5 bases). CDR3 length equals 17 residues. V dropped 3 bases and J dropped 2 bases, with 17 bases sitting between them. Germline lookup yields CDR1 SGDLS and CDR2 YYNGEE. The CDR3 protein is CASSAPRDRRNTGELFF. The DNA for the CDR3 is TGTGCCAGCAGCGCCCCTCGTGACAGACGAAACACCGGGGAGCTGTTTTTT.

This chain uses TRBV2 with TRBJ2-2; D is perhaps TRBD1 (7 bases). The germline CDR1 and CDR2 sequences are SNHLY and FYNNEI. The V end was cut by 8 bases, the J end by 0 bases, with 10 bases between. The CDR3 loop spans 14 amino acids. The CDR3 DNA follows: TGTGCCAGCCAGGGGGGCCCGAACACCGGGGAGCTGTTTTTT. This gives the protein CASQGGPNTGELFF.

The chain employs TRBV5-6 and TRBJ1-1; TRBD1 matches at 9 bases. V was clipped by 4 bases and J by 3 bases; unmatched bases: 4. The CDR3 runs 14 residues. Germline V CDR1 and CDR2: SGHDT, YYEEEE. The DNA of the CDR3 is TGTGCCAGCAGCCCGACAGGGGGAGACACTGAAGCTTTCTTT. Translated, it gives CASSPTGGDTEAFF. The variable domain in full, completed from reference TRBV5-6 and TRBJ1-1, reads DAGVTQSPTHLIKTRGQQVTLRCSPKSGHDTVSWYQQALGQGPQFIFQYYEEEERQRGNFPDRFSGHQFPNYSSELNVNALLLGDSALYLCASSPTGGDTEAFFGQGTRLTVV.

CDR3 nucleotide sequence: TGTGCCAGCAGTAGGGACAATAGCAATCAGCCCCAGCATTTT. Protein: CASSRDNSNQPQHF. This rearrangement joins TRBV2 to TRBJ1-5, with a tentative D call TRBD1 (6 bases). Per the germline V gene, CDR1 is SNHLY and CDR2 is FYNNEI. The germline V and J ends were trimmed by 5 bases and 0 bases, with 8 bases remaining between them. There are 14 residues in the CDR3. The whole variable domain, remainder taken from reference TRBV2 and TRBJ1-5, is EPEVTQTPSHQVTQMGQEVILRCVPISNHLYFYWYRQILGQKVEFLVSFYNNEISEKSEIFDDQFSVERPDGSNFTLKIRSTKLEDSAMYFCASSRDNSNQPQHFGDGTRLSIL.

CDR3: CASSPVGGDTEAFF. The CDR3 coding sequence is TGTGCCAGCTCACCGGTCGGGGGCGACACTGAAGCTTTCTTT. The chain couples TRBV18 to TRBJ1-1, with D possibly being TRBD1 (6 bases). The CDR3 is 14 amino acids. Germline V gives CDR1 KGHSH, CDR2 LQKENI. Trimming removed 3 bases from V and 3 bases from J, with 11 bases in between.

The V and J genes are TRBV7-2 and TRBJ2-7; no clear D. With 5 bases removed from V and 0 bases from J, the gap between germline ends came to 5 bases. CDR3 size: 12 residues. Germline V CDR1 and CDR2: SGHTA, FQGNSA. CDR3: CASSVNSYEQYF. The CDR3 coding sequence is TGTGCCAGCAGCGTGAACTCCTACGAGCAGTACTTC.

The V and J genes are TRBV6-5 and TRBJ2-6; D is perhaps TRBD2 (5 bases). Trimming pared 7 bases from V and 2 bases from J, leaving 9 bases between. The CDR3 is 14 residues long. CDR1 is MNHEY, CDR2 SVGAGI, per germline. The CDR3 loop reads CASTGFAGANVLTF. The CDR3 DNA sequence: TGTGCCAGCACGGGGTTCGCTGGGGCCAACGTCCTGACTTTC.

This rearrangement joins TRBV28 to TRBJ2-1; unclear D gene. From germline, CDR1 is MDHEN and CDR2 SYDVKM. The V end was cut by 10 bases, the J end by 0 bases, with 10 bases between. CDR3 length equals 13 residues. CDR3 residues: CANYSSSYNEQFF. The DNA for the CDR3 is TGTGCCAACTATTCGTCCTCCTACAATGAGCAGTTCTTC.

This chain connects TRBV6-6 to TRBJ2-7; D gene unclear. The CDR3 consists of 13 residues. In germline, CDR1 is MNHNY, CDR2 SVGAGI (reference sequence). V was clipped by 2 bases and J by 0 bases, with 5 bases between them. The CDR3 DNA sequence: TGTGCCAGCAGTTACGGGGTCTCCTACGAGCAGTACTTC. Its translation is CASSYGVSYEQYF.

The V call is TRBV27, the J call TRBJ1-3; D not certain. CDR1 and CDR2 (germline): MNHEY, SMNVEV (reference sequence). The ends were cut back, 3 bases at V and 4 bases at J, with 4 bases in the middle. This CDR3 has 12 amino acids. The CDR3 nucleotides are TGTGCCAGCAGTTTGGACGGAAACACCATATATTTT. It encodes CASSLDGNTIYF.

The chain recombines TRBV7-3 with TRBJ2-1, with D unresolved. Germline CDR1 is SGHTA and CDR2 is FQGTGA. This CDR3 has 13 amino acids. The germline V and J ends were trimmed by 0 bases and 8 bases, with 8 bases remaining between them. The CDR3, as DNA: TGTGCCAGCAGCTTAACCGGAAACGATGAGCAGTTCTTC. This gives the protein CASSLTGNDEQFF.

The chain recombines TRBV7-2 with TRBJ2-3; D might be TRBD1 (5 bases). V was trimmed by 6 bases and J by 0 bases, leaving 25 bases between them. Germline V gene data show CDR1 as SGHTA and CDR2 as FQGNSA. The CDR3 extends over 19 amino acids. CDR3 DNA: TGTGCCAGCAGTTCTTCAGCCCGACTCAGGGCGACTAGCACAGATACGCAGTATTTT. It translates to CASSSSARLRATSTDTQYF.

Only one count was recorded for this clone. The junction does not match germline at one end; this may be a read error. This rearrangement joins TRBV7-7 to TRBJ2-7; 8 bases line up with TRBD1. From germline, CDR1 is SSHAT and CDR2 FNYEAQ (reference sequence). This CDR3 is built from 15 residues. For the CDR3, the DNA is TGTGCTAGCAGCCTCGGACAGGGAGAGTACTACGAGCAGTACTTC. Protein product: CASSLGQGEYYEQYF.

V usage is TRBV7-9 and J usage is TRBJ2-2; D is ambiguous. This CDR3 region has 14 residues. Trimming took 8 bases from V and 0 from J, leaving 10 bases between them. Germline-derived CDR1 and CDR2 are SEHNR and FQNEAQ (reference sequence). Here the CDR3 reads CASLRRANTGELFF. CDR3 sequence (DNA): TGTGCCAGCCTTCGGAGAGCGAACACCGGGGAGCTGTTTTTT.

The chain carries TRBV3-1 (or the pseudogene TRBV3-2) and TRBJ1-2; D is possibly TRBD1 (5 bases). The V end lost 6 bases, the J end lost 7 bases, and 15 bases lay between the germline ends. CDR3 length: 13 amino acids. Germline loops: CDR1 LGHDT, CDR2 YNNKEL (reference sequence). CDR3 sequence reads: CASSEGAAGGYTF. CDR3 sequence (DNA): TGTGCCAGCAGTGAAGGGGCGGCTGGTGGCTACACCTTC.

The CDR3 DNA follows: TGCGCCAGCAGCTCCCGACCCCTGGCTAGTACCACCACAGATACGCAGTATTTT. Translating gives CASSSRPLASTTTDTQYF. The chain recombines TRBV4-1 with TRBJ2-3; D ambiguous. Germline values: CDR1 MGHRA, CDR2 YSYEKL. The CDR3 is made up of 18 amino acids. Trimming removed 5 bases at V and 2 bases at J, with 23 bases between.